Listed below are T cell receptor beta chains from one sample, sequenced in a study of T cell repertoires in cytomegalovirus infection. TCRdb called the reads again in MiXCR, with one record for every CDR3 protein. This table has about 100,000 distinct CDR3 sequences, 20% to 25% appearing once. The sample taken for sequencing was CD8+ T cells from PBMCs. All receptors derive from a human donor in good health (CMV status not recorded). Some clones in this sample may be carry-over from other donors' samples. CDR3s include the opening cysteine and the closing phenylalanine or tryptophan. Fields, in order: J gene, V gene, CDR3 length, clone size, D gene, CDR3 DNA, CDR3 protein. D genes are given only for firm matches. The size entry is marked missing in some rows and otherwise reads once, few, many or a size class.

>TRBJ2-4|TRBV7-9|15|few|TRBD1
TGTGCCAGCAGCTTAGACGGGACAGGGAGGAACATTCAGTACTTC
CASSLDGTGRNIQYF
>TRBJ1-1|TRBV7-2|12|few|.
TGTGCCAGCAGCCTAAGTAACACTGAAGCTTTCTTT
CASSLSNTEAFF
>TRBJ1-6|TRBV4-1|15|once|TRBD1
TGCGCCAGCAGCCTAGGGACAGCTGGGACGTCACCCCTCCACTTT
CASSLGTAGTSPLHF
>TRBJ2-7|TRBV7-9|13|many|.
TGTGCCAGCAGCTCAGGACAAGACTACGAGCAGTACTTC
CASSSGQDYEQYF
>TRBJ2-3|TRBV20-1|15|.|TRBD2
TGCAGTGCTACCGGGACTAGCGGGAACACAGATACGCAGTATTTT
CSATGTSGNTDTQYF
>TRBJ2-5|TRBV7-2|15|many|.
TGTGCCAGCAGCTTAGGAACAGGGAACGTGGAGACCCAGTACTTC
CASSLGTGNVETQYF
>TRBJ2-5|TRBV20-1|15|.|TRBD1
TGCAGTGCTAGAGGTCAGGACAGGGTAGATGAGACCCAGTACTTC
CSARGQDRVDETQYF
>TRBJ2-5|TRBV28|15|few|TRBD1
TGTGCCAGCAGTACCTTCAGGGGGCAGGAAGAGACCCAGTACTTC
CASSTFRGQEETQYF
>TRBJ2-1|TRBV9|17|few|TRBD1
TGTGCCAGCAGCAACCCCCGGCTAGGGGGCGAGTACAATGAGCAGTTCTTC
CASSNPRLGGEYNEQFF
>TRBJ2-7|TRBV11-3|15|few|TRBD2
TGTGCCAGCAGCAACCCGGGACTAGCCACCACGAAGGAGTACTTC
CASSNPGLATTKEYF
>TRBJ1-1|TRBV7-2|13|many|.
TGTGCCAGCAGCTTAAATAGGAACACTGAAGCTTTCTTT
CASSLNRNTEAFF
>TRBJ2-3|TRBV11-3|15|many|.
TGTGCCAGCAGCGCAGGGGAACTGTACACAGATACGCAGTATTTT
CASSAGELYTDTQYF
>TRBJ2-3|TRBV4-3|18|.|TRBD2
TGCGCCAGCAGCCACGATACCCTAGCGGAATTACCCACAGATACGCAGTATTTT
CASSHDTLAELPTDTQYF
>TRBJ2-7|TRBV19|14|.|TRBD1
TGTGCCAGTAGTAGATCAGGGGGCACCTACGAGCAGTACTTC
CASSRSGGTYEQYF
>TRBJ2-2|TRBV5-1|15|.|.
TGCGCCAGCAGCTTGGCTGGGGTGGACACCGGGGAGCTGTTTTTT
CASSLAGVDTGELFF
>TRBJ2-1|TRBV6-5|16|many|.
TGTGCCAGCAGTTACTCGTTGTCGCTTCCTAACAATGAGCAGTTCTTC
CASSYSLSLPNNEQFF
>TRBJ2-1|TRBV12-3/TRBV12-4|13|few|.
TGTGCCAGCAGTCCGCTCGGGGGCAATGAGCAGTTCTTC
CASSPLGGNEQFF
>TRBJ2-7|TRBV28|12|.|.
TGTGCCAGCAGTTTTGGGGTTGACGAGCAGTACTTC
CASSFGVDEQYF
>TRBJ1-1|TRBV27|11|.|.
TGTGCCAGCAGTTCGATGACGGGAGCTTTCTTT
CASSSMTGAFF
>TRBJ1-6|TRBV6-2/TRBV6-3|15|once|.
TGTGCCATCGGTCCGCTGGAGGGGACCAATCCACCCCTCCACTTT
CAIGPLEGTNPPLHF
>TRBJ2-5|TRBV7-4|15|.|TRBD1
TGTGCCAGCAGCCAACCACAGGGGGCTAAAGAGACCCAGTACTTC
CASSQPQGAKETQYF
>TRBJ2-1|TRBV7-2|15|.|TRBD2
TGTGCCAGCAGAACAAACCCTAGCGGGAGCAGTGAGCAGTTCTTC
CASRTNPSGSSEQFF
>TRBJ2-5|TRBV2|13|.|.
TGTGCCAGCAGCTCATGGTTGGAAGAGACCCAGTACTTC
CASSSWLEETQYF
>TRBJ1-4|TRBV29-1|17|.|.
TGCAGCGTTGAAGATCCGGTGACAGCGGCAACTAATGAAAAACTGTTTTTT
CSVEDPVTAATNEKLFF
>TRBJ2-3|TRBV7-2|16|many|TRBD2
TGTGCCAGCAGCTTATTACTAGCGGGGCTGACAGATACGCAGTATTTT
CASSLLLAGLTDTQYF
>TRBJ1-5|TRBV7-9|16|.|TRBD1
TGTGCCAGCAGCTTAAGTGGGACAGCTAGCAATCAGCCCCAGCATTTT
CASSLSGTASNQPQHF
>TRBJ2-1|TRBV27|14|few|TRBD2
TGTGCCAGCATTTGGACTAGCGGGGCCAATGAGCAGTTCTTC
CASIWTSGANEQFF
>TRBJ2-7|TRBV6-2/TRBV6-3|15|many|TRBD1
TGTGCCAGCAGGAAAATCCAAAGGGACAGCTACGAGCAGTACTTC
CASRKIQRDSYEQYF
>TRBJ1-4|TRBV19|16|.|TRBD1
TGTGCCAGTAGCCCAAGGTCGGGACAGGGGAATGAAAAACTGTTTTTT
CASSPRSGQGNEKLFF
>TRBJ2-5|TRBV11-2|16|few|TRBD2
TGTGCCAGCAGCCCCCCGGGACTAGCGGACCAAGAGACCCAGTACTTC
CASSPPGLADQETQYF
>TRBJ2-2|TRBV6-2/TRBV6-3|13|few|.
TGTGCCAGCAGTCGGGTTAGCACCGGGGAGCTGTTTTTT
CASSRVSTGELFF
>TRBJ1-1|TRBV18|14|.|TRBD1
TGTGCCAGCTCACCTCAAACAGGGGCCCCTGAAGCTTTCTTT
CASSPQTGAPEAFF